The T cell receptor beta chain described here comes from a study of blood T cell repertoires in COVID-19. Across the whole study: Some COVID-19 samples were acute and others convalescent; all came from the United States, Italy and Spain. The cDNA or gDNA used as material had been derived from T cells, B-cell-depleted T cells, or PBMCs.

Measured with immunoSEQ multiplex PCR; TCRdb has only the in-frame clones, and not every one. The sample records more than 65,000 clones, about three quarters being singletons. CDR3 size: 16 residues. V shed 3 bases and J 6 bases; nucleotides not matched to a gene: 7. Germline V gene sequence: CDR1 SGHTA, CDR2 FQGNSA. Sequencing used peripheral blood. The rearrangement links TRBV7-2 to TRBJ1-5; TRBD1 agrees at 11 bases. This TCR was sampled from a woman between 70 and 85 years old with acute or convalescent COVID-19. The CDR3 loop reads CASSLSGQGAVQPQHF. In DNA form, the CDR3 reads TGTGCCAGCAGCTTGAGCGGACAGGGGGCGGTTCAGCCCCAGCATTTT.